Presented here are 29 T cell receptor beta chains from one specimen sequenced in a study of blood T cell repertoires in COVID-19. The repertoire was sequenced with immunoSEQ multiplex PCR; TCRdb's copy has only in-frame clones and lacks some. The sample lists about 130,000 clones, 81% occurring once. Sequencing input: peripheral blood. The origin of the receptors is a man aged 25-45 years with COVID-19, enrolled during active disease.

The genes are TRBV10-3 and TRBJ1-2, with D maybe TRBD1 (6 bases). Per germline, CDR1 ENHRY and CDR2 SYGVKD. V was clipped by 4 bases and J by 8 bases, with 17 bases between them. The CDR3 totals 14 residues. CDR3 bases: TGTGCCATCAGTGGCCGATCGGACAGTAGAGGCTACACCTTC. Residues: CAISGRSDSRGYTF.

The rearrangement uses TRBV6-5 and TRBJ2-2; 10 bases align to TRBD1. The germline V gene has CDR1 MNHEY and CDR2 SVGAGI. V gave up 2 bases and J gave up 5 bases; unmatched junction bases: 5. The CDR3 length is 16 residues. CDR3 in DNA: TGTGCCAGCAGTTACGAGGACAGGGGGAATACCGGGGAGCTGTTTTTT. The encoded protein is CASSYEDRGNTGELFF.

DNA for the CDR3: TGTGCCAGCAGAAAATTCAGCGGGTTGGGCAGTGGCACAGATACGCAGTATTTT. It codes for CASRKFSGLGSGTDTQYF. The rearrangement links TRBV5-6 to TRBJ2-3; TRBD2 might be the D (6 bases). V was cut by 5 bases and J by 1 base, with 23 bases left in between. Germline CDR1 and CDR2: SGHDT and YYEEEE. The CDR3 runs 18 residues.

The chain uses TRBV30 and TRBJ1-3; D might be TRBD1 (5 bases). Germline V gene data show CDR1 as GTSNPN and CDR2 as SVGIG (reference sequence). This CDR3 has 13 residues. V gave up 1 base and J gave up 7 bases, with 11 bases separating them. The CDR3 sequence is CAWSDSQGNTIYF. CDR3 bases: TGTGCCTGGAGTGACTCCCAGGGTAACACCATATATTTT.

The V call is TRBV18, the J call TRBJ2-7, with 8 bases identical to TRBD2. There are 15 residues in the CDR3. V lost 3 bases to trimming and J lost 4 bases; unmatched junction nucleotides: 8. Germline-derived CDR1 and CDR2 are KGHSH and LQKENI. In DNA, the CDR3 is TGTGCCAGCTCACCGGGAACGGGAGGGTCGTACGAGCAGTACTTC. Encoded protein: CASSPGTGGSYEQYF. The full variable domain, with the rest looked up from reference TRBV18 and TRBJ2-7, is NAGVMQNPRHLVRRRGQEARLRCSPMKGHSHVYWYRQLPEEGLKFMVYLQKENIIDESGMPKERFSAEFPKEGPSILRIQQVVRGDSAAYFCASSPGTGGSYEQYFGPGTRLTVT.

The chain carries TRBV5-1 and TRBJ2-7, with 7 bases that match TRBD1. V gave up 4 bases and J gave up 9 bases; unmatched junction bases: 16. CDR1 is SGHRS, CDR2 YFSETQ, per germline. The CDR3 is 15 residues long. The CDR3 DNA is TGCGCCAGCAGCGTGGATGGGACAGCCCAAATGTTGCAGTACTTC. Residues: CASSVDGTAQMLQYF.

The CDR3 sequence: CAWSVGGSGANVLTF. DNA of the CDR3: TGTGCCTGGAGTGTAGGGGGCTCTGGGGCCAACGTCCTGACTTTC. The rearrangement uses TRBV30 and TRBJ2-6; maybe TRBD1 (6 bases). The CDR3 consists of 15 residues. The germline V gene encodes CDR1 GTSNPN and CDR2 SVGIG (reference sequence). Trimming stripped 0 bases from V and 0 bases from J, with 6 bases between.

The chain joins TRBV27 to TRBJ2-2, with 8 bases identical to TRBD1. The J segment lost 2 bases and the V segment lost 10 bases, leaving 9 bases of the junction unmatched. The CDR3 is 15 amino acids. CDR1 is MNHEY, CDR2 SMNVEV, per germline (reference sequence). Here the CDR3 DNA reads TGTGCCACGCGAACCGGGACAGGTAACACCGGGGAGCTGTTTTTT. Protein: CATRTGTGNTGELFF.

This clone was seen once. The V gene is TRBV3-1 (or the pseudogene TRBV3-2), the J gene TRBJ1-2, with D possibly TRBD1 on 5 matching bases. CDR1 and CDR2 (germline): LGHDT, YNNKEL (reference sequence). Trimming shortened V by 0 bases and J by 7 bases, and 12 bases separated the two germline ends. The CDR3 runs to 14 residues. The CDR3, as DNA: TGTGCCAGCAGCCAAGAGGAGGGGAATCGTGGCTACACCTTC. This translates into CASSQEEGNRGYTF.

The DNA for the CDR3 is TGTGCCAGCAGCTTGCTGGGGCGGGGGTATGAGCAGTTCTTC. Protein: CASSLLGRGYEQFF. This chain links TRBV7-2 with TRBJ2-1, with 7 bases fitting TRBD2. V shed 3 bases, J shed 8 bases, and the junction held 7 bases outside the gene matches. The CDR3 extends over 14 amino acids. The germline gives CDR1 SGHTA, CDR2 FQGNSA.

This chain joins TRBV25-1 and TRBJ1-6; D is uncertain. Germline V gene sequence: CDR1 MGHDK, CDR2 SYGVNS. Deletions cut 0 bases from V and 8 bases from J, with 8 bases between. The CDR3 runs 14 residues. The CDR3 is CASSEYKEHSPLHF. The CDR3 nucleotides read TGTGCCAGCAGTGAATATAAGGAGCATTCACCCCTCCACTTT.

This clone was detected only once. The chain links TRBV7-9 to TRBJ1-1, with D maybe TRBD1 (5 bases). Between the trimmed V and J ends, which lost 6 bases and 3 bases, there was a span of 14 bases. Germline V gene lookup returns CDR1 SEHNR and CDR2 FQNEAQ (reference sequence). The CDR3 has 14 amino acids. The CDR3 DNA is TGTGCCAGCAGAGTGCCTGGGGGGGACACTGAAGCTTTCTTT. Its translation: CASRVPGGDTEAFF.

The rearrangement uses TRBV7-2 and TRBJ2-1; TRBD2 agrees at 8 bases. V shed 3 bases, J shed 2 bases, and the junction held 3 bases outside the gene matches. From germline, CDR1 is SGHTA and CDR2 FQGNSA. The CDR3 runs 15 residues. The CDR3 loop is CASSLAGGPYNEQFF. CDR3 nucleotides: TGTGCCAGCAGCTTGGCGGGGGGCCCCTACAATGAGCAGTTCTTC.

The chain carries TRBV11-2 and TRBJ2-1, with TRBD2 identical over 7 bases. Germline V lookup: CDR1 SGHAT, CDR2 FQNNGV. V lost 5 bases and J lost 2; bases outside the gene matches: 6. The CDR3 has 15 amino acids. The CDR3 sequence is CASSPTSGAYNEQFF. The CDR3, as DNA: TGTGCCAGCAGCCCCACCAGCGGGGCCTACAATGAGCAGTTCTTC.

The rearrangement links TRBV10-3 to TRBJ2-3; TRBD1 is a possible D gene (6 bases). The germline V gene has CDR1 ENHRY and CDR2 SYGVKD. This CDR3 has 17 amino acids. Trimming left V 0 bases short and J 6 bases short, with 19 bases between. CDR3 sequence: CAISESGLRGSVDTQYF. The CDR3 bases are TGTGCCATCAGTGAGTCGGGGTTGAGGGGGAGTGTGGATACGCAGTATTTT.

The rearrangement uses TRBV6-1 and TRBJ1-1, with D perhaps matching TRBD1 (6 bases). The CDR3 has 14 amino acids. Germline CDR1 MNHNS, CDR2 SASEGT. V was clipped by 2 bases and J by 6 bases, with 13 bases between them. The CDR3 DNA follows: TGTGCCAGCAGTGAATCAGGGGTAGGAGCTGAAGCTTTCTTT. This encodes CASSESGVGAEAFF.

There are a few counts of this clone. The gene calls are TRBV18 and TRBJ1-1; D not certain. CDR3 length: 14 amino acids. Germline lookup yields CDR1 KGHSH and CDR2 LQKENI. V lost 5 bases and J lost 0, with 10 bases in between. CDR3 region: CASSGEVMNTEAFF. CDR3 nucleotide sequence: TGTGCCAGCTCAGGGGAGGTGATGAACACTGAAGCTTTCTTT.

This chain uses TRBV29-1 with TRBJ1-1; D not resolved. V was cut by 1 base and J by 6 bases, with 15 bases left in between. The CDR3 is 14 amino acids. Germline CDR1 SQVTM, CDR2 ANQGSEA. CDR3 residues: CSVEVPMRDSEAFF. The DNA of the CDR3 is TGCAGCGTTGAAGTTCCCATGCGGGATTCTGAAGCTTTCTTT.

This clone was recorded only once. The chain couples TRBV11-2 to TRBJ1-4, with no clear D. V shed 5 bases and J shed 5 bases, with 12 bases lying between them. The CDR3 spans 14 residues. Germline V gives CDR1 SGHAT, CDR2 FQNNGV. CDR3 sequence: CASSPGLRNEKLFF. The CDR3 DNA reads TGTGCCAGCAGCCCTGGACTGCGGAATGAAAAACTGTTTTTT.

DNA of the CDR3: TGTGCCAGCAGTTTACCTAGTAGACCCGGGGAGCTGTTTTTT. This codes for CASSLPSRPGELFF. The rearrangement uses TRBV28 and TRBJ2-2, with D hard to call. CDR1 and CDR2 (germline): MDHEN, SYDVKM. This CDR3 is built from 14 residues. Trimming removed 2 bases from V and 6 bases from J, with 10 bases in between.

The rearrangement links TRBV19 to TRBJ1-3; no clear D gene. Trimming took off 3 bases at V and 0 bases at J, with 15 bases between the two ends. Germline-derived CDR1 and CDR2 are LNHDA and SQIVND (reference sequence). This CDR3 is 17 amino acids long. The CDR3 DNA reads TGTGCCAGTAGTATGGCCCCTCAAGGACTCTCTGGAAACACCATATATTTT. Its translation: CASSMAPQGLSGNTIYF.

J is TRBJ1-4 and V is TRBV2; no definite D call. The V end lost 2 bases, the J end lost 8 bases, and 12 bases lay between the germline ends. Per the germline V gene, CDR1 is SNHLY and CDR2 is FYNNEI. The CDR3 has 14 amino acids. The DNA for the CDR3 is TGTGCCAGCAGTGAACACGGGAAGTCAGAAAAACTGTTTTTT. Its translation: CASSEHGKSEKLFF.

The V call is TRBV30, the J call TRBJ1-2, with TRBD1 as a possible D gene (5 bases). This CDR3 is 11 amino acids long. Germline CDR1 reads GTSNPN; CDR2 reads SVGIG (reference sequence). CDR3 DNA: TGTGCTTCAACGGGGGGGTATGGCTACACCTTC. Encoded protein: CASTGGYGYTF.

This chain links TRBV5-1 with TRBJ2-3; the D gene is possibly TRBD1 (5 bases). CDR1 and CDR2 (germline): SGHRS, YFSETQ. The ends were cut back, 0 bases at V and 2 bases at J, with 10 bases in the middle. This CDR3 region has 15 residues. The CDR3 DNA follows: TGCGCCAGCAGCTTGGACAGGAAAGTCACAGATACGCAGTATTTT. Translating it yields CASSLDRKVTDTQYF. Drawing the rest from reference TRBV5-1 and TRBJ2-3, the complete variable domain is KAGVTQTPRYLIKTRGQQVTLSCSPISGHRSVSWYQQTPGQGLQFLFEYFSETQRNKGNFPGRFSGRQFSNSRSEMNVSTLELGDSALYLCASSLDRKVTDTQYFGPGTRLTVL.

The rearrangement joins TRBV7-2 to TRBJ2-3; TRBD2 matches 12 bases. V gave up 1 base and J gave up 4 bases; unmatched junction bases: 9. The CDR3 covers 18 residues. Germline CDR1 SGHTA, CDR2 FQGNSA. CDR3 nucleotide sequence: TGTGCCAGCAGCTTAGTAAGTCGACTAGCGGGGGTGCCAGATACGCAGTATTTT. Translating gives CASSLVSRLAGVPDTQYF.

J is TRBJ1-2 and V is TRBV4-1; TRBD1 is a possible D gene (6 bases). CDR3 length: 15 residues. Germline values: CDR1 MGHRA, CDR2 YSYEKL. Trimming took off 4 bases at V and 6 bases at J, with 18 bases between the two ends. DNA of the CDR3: TGCGCCAGCAGCCTTATTCCGGGACAACCGAATGGCTACACCTTC. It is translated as CASSLIPGQPNGYTF.

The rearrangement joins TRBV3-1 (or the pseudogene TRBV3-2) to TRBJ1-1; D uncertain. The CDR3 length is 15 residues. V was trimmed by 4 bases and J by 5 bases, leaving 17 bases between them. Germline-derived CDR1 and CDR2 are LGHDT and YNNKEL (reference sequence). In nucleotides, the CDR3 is TGTGCCAGCAGCCCCCTCGGGAGTGGAAGAACTGAAGCTTTCTTT. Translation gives CASSPLGSGRTEAFF.

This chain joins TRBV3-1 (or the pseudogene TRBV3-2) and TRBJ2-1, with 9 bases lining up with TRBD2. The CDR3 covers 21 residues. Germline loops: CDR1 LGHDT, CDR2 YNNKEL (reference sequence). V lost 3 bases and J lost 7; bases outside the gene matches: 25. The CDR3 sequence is CASSHVYEVKSQGTSSNEQFF. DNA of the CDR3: TGTGCCAGCAGCCATGTGTACGAGGTTAAATCACAAGGGACTAGCAGTAATGAGCAGTTCTTC.

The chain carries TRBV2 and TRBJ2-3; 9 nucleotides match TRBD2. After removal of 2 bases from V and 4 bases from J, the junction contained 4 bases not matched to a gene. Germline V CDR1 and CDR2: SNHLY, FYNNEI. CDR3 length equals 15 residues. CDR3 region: CASSELASGADTQYF. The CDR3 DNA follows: TGTGCCAGCAGTGAATTGGCTAGCGGGGCAGATACGCAGTATTTT. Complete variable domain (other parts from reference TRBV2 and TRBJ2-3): EPEVTQTPSHQVTQMGQEVILRCVPISNHLYFYWYRQILGQKVEFLVSFYNNEISEKSEIFDDQFSVERPDGSNFTLKIRSTKLEDSAMYFCASSELASGADTQYFGPGTRLTVL.